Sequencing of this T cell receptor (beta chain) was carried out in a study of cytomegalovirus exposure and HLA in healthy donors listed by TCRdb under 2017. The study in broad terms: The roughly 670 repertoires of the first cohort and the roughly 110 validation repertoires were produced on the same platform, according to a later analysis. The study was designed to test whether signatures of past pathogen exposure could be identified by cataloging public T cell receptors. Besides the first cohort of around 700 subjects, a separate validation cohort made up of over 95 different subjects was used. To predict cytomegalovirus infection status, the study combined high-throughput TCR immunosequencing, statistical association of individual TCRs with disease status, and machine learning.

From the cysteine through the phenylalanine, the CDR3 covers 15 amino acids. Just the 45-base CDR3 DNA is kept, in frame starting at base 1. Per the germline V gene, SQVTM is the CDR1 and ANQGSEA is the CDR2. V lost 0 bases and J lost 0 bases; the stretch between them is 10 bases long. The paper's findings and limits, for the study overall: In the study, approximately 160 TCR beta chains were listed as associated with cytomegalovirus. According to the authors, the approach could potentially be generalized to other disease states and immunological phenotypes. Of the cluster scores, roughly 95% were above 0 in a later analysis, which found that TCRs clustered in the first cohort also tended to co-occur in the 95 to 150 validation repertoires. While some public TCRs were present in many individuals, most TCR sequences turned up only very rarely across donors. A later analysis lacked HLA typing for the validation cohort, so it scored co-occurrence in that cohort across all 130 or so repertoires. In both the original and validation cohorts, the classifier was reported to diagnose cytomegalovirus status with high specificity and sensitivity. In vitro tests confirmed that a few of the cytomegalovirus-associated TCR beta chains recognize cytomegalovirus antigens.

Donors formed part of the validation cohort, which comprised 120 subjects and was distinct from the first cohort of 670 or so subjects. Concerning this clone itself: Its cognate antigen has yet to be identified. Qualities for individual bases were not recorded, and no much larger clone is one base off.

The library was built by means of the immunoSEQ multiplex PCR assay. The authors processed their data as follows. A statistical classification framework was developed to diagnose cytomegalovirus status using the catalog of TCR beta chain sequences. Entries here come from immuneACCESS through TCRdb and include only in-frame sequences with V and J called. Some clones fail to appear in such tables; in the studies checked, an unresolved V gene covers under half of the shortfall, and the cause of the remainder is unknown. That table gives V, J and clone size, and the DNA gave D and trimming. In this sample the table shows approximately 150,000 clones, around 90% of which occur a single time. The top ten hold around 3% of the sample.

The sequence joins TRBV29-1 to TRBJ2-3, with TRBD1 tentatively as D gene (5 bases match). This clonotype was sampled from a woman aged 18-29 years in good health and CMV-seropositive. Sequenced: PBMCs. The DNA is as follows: TGCAGCGTTGAAGATCTGGGGCCGAGCACAGATACGCAGTATTTT. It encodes CSVEDLGPSTDTQYF.